This entry is about one T cell receptor beta chain. Its cognate antigen is unknown. The method was immunoSEQ multiplex PCR; TCRdb's version includes in-frame clones alone and lacks a portion of them. The table has approximately 96,000 clones, 90% seen once. Germline V gene lookup returns CDR1 SEHNR and CDR2 FQNEAQ (reference sequence). The CDR3 has 13 residues. With 3 bases removed from V and 2 bases from J, the gap between germline ends came to 7 bases. The data belong to a study of OX40 agonist ivuxolimab in advanced cancers. Study outcomes and limitations: Circulating CD4+ and CD8+ T cells showed clonal expansion by week 6 at 0.1 to 3.0 mg/kg.

This chain links TRBV7-9 with TRBJ2-5; D is undetermined. Sequenced material: CD4+ or CD8+ T cells sorted from blood, taken in a trial of the OX40 agonist ivuxolimab. The origin of this receptor is an adult with an advanced solid tumor such as melanoma, head and neck, liver or kidney cancer. CDR3 loop: CASSLDVQETQYF. CDR3 DNA: TGTGCCAGCAGCTTGGACGTTCAAGAGACCCAGTACTTC.